Each of the 21 T cell receptor beta chains below was sequenced from the same sample in a study of identical twins. In TCRdb, the 5' RACE reads were re-called with MiXCR into one record per CDR3 protein. The sample includes approximately 590,000 distinct CDR3 sequences, 9.6% seen only once; the top ten take under 3%. The data also belong to a second study, concerning yellow fever vaccine responses in identical twins.

Sequencing used PBMCs. Receptor source: a woman under 30 in good health.

This clonotype was found many times. This rearrangement joins TRBV29-1 to TRBJ2-5; D is ambiguous. V was shortened by 4 bases and J by 1 base, with 7 bases between the two germline ends. The V gene's germline CDR1 is SQVTM and CDR2 ANQGSEA. The CDR3 covers 12 residues. CDR3 amino acids: CSVVGLQETQYF. Here the CDR3 DNA reads TGCAGCGTTGTGGGCCTCCAAGAGACCCAGTACTTC. Variable domain in full (rest from reference TRBV29-1 and TRBJ2-5): SAVISQKPSRDICQRGTSLTIQCQVDSQVTMMFWYRQQPGQSLTLIATANQGSEATYESGFVIDKFPISRPNLTFSTLTVSNMSPEDSSIYLCSVVGLQETQYFGPGTRLLVL.

This clonotype showed up just a few times. V gene TRBV3-1 combines with J gene TRBJ2-1, with 9 bases aligning to TRBD2. This CDR3 spans 18 amino acids. Trimming removed 4 bases from V and 9 bases from J; junction bases left unmatched: 19. Germline V gene lookup returns CDR1 LGHDT and CDR2 YNNKEL (reference sequence). Here the CDR3 DNA reads TGTGCCAGCAGCCCCCCCGGGACTAGCAGACTTTACAATGGTGAGCAGTTCTTC. This codes for CASSPPGTSRLYNGEQFF.

This clonotype was picked up a small number of times. This sequence joins TRBV19 and TRBJ1-5; D unresolved. Germline assignment: CDR1 LNHDA and CDR2 SQIVND (reference sequence). The CDR3 runs 15 residues. V was shortened by 2 bases and J by 1 base, with 9 bases between the two germline ends. The CDR3 DNA follows: TGTGCCAGTAGTATATTGTGGCAGAGCAATCAGCCCCAGCATTTT. Protein sequence: CASSILWQSNQPQHF.

This clonotype was seen only a few times. This chain joins TRBV6-5 and TRBJ2-3; D remains unclear. The V end lost 4 bases, the J end lost 2 bases, and 7 bases lay between the germline ends. The CDR3 loop spans 13 amino acids. Germline loops: CDR1 MNHEY, CDR2 SVGAGI. The CDR3 nucleotides read TGTGCCAGCAGTTTCAGTTACACAGATACGCAGTATTTT. Amino acid sequence: CASSFSYTDTQYF.

The V gene is TRBV7-9, the J gene TRBJ2-5; 7 bases agree with TRBD2. The V segment lost 5 bases and the J segment 2 bases; nucleotides outside the gene matches: 11. From germline, CDR1 is SEHNR and CDR2 FQNEAQ (reference sequence). This CDR3 contains 16 residues. The CDR3 spells CASSPVTTGGQETQYF. The CDR3 DNA sequence: TGTGCCAGCAGCCCGGTCACTACCGGGGGGCAAGAGACCCAGTACTTC.

This clonotype showed up just a few times. The rearrangement links TRBV6-6 to TRBJ2-7; D call uncertain. This CDR3 comprises 11 residues. The V gene lost 5 bases and the J gene lost 6 bases, with 8 bases spanning the gap. The germline gives CDR1 MNHNY, CDR2 SVGAGI (reference sequence). CDR3 nucleotides: TGTGCCAGCAGTACCCTGGTCGAGCAGTACTTC. Translating gives CASSTLVEQYF.

The chain carries TRBV4-2 and TRBJ2-2; TRBD2 agrees at 15 bases. Germline V gene lookup returns CDR1 LGHNA and CDR2 YNFKEQ. Trimming cost V 0 bases and J 2 bases; bases outside gene matches: 4. The CDR3 is made up of 19 amino acids. The CDR3, as DNA: TGTGCCAGCAGCCAAGACGGGACTAGCGGGGGGCCTAACACCGGGGAGCTGTTTTTT. Translating it yields CASSQDGTSGGPNTGELFF.

This clonotype was recorded a few times. The genes are TRBV14 and TRBJ2-7, with D possibly TRBD1 on 6 matching bases. The CDR3 covers 12 residues. Looked up from germline, CDR1 is SGHDN and CDR2 is FVKESK. Trimming stripped 3 bases from V and 5 bases from J, with 8 bases between. CDR3 protein: CASSQGADEQYF. CDR3 DNA: TGTGCCAGCAGCCAGGGGGCAGACGAGCAGTACTTC.

This clonotype was observed at least ten times. This chain links TRBV6-1 with TRBJ1-6, with 8 positions matching TRBD1. V trimming: 4 bases; J trimming: 5 bases; junction bases outside the gene matches: 7. Germline assignment: CDR1 MNHNS and CDR2 SASEGT. This CDR3 contains 16 residues. CDR3 sequence (DNA): TGTGCCAGCAGTGTTGACAGGGGCATCGATAATTCACCCCTCCACTTT. Protein sequence: CASSVDRGIDNSPLHF.

At least ten counts were recorded for this clonotype. The chain joins TRBV7-9 to TRBJ2-3; possible D gene TRBD2, 6 bases. Germline values: CDR1 SEHNR, CDR2 FQNEAQ (reference sequence). The CDR3 loop spans 14 amino acids. For the CDR3, the DNA is TGTGCAGCCCGACGGGGGAGCCCCACAGATACGCAGTATTTT. It translates to CAARRGSPTDTQYF.

This clonotype was seen more than once but under ten times. The chain uses TRBV6-1 and TRBJ1-2, with D tentatively TRBD1 (5 bases). Germline CDR1 reads MNHNS; CDR2 reads SASEGT. CDR3 length: 14 amino acids. V dropped 1 base and J dropped 4 bases, with 10 bases sitting between them. The CDR3 DNA follows: TGTGCCAGCAGTGAAGACAGGCTTAGCTATGGCTACACCTTC. This codes for CASSEDRLSYGYTF.

V gene TRBV6-2 or TRBV6-3 combines with J gene TRBJ2-7, with 8 bases fitting TRBD1. Germline V gene data show CDR1 as MNHEY and CDR2 as SVGEGT. CDR3 length equals 13 residues. V dropped 7 bases and J dropped 1; count of bases not matched to a gene: 3. The CDR3 nucleotides are TGTGCCAGCATTCGACAGGGGTCCTACGAGCAGTACTTC. As protein: CASIRQGSYEQYF.

The V and J genes are TRBV29-1 and TRBJ1-2; the D gene is possibly TRBD1 (6 bases). The CDR3 is 14 amino acids. Germline V lookup: CDR1 SQVTM, CDR2 ANQGSEA. V gave up 6 bases and J gave up 4 bases, with 18 bases separating them. CDR3 DNA: TGCAGCGTAAAAACAGGGCTCATACCCTATGGCTACACCTTC. Encoded protein: CSVKTGLIPYGYTF.

This clonotype has only a few counts. The chain combines TRBV24-1 with TRBJ2-1; 7 bases match TRBD2. V dropped 4 bases and J dropped 8; count of bases not matched to a gene: 19. The CDR3 is 18 residues long. CDR1 KGHDR and CDR2 SFDVKD come from the germline V gene. CDR3 sequence reads: CATSDTARAGDRRDEQFF. Written as DNA, the CDR3 is TGTGCCACCAGTGACACAGCCCGGGCGGGAGATCGGCGCGATGAGCAGTTCTTC.

This clonotype was detected only a few times. The rearrangement uses TRBV7-8 and TRBJ2-3, with TRBD2 matching 8 bases. Germline-derived CDR1 and CDR2 are SGHVS and FQNEAQ. CDR3 length: 15 residues. Trimming removed 1 base from V and 5 bases from J; junction bases left unmatched: 5. CDR3 DNA sequence: TGTGCCAGCAGCTTAGATGGCGGGAGGAGAGATACGCAGTATTTT. This codes for CASSLDGGRRDTQYF. Variable domain in full (rest from reference TRBV7-8 and TRBJ2-3): GAGVSQSPRYKVAKRGQDVALRCDPISGHVSLFWYQQALGQGPEFLTYFQNEAQLDKSGLPSDRFFAERPEGSVSTLKIQRTQQEDSAVYLCASSLDGGRRDTQYFGPGTRLTVL.

The chain recombines TRBV4-2 with TRBJ2-1; 12 positions agree with TRBD1. Trimming cost V 3 bases and J 5 bases; bases outside gene matches: 8. CDR3 length: 17 residues. CDR1 and CDR2 (germline): LGHNA, YNFKEQ. DNA of the CDR3: TGTGCCAGCAGCCATTCTGGGACAGGGGGCATAGACAATGAGCAGTTCTTC. This gives the protein CASSHSGTGGIDNEQFF.

This clonotype was counted ten times or more. The rearrangement uses TRBV12-3 or TRBV12-4 and TRBJ1-1, with D maybe TRBD1 (5 bases). V lost 3 bases and J 4 bases, leaving 15 bases between the germline ends. The CDR3 is 15 residues long. CDR3 nucleotide sequence: TGTGCCAGCAGTTTGTTATCAGGGTTGGGCACTGAAGCTTTCTTT. Protein: CASSLLSGLGTEAFF.

Ten or more counts support this clonotype. The chain joins TRBV24-1 to TRBJ2-7, with TRBD2 identical over 14 bases. The germline CDR1 and CDR2 sequences are KGHDR and SFDVKD. The CDR3 length is 19 residues. With 7 bases clipped from V and 1 base from J, the junction kept 14 bases outside the gene matches. The CDR3 bases are TGTGCCACCAGCCAGACAGGACCAGGACTAGCGGGAGGATCCTACGAGCAGTACTTC. Its protein product is CATSQTGPGLAGGSYEQYF.

This clonotype was counted ten times or more. The chain links TRBV12-3 or TRBV12-4 to TRBJ2-7; 7 nucleotides line up with TRBD2. With V trimmed by 2 bases and J by 3 bases, 13 bases remained unmatched. This CDR3 contains 17 residues. The CDR3 loop is CASSLWIEAGGNYEQYF. The CDR3 coding sequence is TGTGCCAGCAGTTTATGGATCGAGGCCGGGGGGAACTACGAGCAGTACTTC.

The sample holds many counts of this clonotype. V and J are TRBV5-1 and TRBJ1-4, with D unclear. The CDR3 extends over 13 amino acids. The germline V gene encodes CDR1 SGHRS and CDR2 YFSETQ. Between the trimmed V and J ends, which lost 0 bases and 7 bases, there was a span of 7 bases. The CDR3: CASSLDGVEKLFF. CDR3 sequence (DNA): TGCGCCAGCAGCTTGGATGGGGTTGAAAAACTGTTTTTT. Full variable domain (missing parts from reference TRBV5-1 and TRBJ1-4): KAGVTQTPRYLIKTRGQQVTLSCSPISGHRSVSWYQQTPGQGLQFLFEYFSETQRNKGNFPGRFSGRQFSNSRSEMNVSTLELGDSALYLCASSLDGVEKLFFGSGTQLSVL.

This clonotype came up a few times. The chain combines TRBV11-2 with TRBJ2-5, with 16 bases lining up with TRBD2. V lost 6 bases, J lost 4 bases, and 11 bases stayed unmatched. CDR1 is SGHAT and CDR2 is FQNNGV in the germline V gene. The CDR3 runs to 18 residues. The CDR3 DNA reads TGTGCCAGCAGTCGCGGTACCGGGACTAGCGGGGGGGCAGAGACCCAGTACTTC. Translating gives CASSRGTGTSGGAETQYF.